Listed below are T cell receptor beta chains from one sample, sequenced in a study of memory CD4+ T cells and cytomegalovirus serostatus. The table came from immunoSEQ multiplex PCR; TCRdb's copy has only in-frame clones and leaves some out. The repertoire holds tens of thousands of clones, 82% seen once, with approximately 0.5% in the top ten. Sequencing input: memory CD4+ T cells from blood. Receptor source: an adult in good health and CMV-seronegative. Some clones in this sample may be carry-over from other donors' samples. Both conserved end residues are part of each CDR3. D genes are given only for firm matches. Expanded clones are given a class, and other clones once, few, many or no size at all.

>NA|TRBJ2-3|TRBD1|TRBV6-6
TGTGCCAGCAATGACCGGGACAGGGGAACAGATACGCAGTATTTT
CASNDRDRGTDTQYF
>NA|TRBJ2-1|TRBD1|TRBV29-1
TGCAGCGTTGGACAGGGGGGGACGGGGAATGAGCAGTTCTTC
CSVGQGGTGNEQFF
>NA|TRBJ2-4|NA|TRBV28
TGTGCCAGCATCCCGGCCGGAGGGTTAGCCAAAAACATTCAGTACTTC
CASIPAGGLAKNIQYF
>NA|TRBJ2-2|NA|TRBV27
TGTGCCAGCAACCAACGGGGCGGGGAGCTGTTTTTT
CASNQRGGELFF
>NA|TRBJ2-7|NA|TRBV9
TGTGCCAGCAGCGTAGACGTGGCGGGAACGGGCGAGCAGTACTTC
CASSVDVAGTGEQYF
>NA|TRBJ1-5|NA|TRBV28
TGTGCCAGCAGTTTACCCAGGAGCTACGGCAATCAGCCCCAGCATTTT
CASSLPRSYGNQPQHF
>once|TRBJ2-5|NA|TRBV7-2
TGTGCCAGCAGCCCGGTTTGGAGCGAGACCCAGTACTTC
CASSPVWSETQYF
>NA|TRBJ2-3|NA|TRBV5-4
TGTGCCAGCAGCCTAGGGTTCTTCACAGATACGCAGTATTTT
CASSLGFFTDTQYF
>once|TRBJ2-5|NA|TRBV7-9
TGTGCCAGCAGCTACCCGCCCCAAGAGACCCAGTACTTC
CASSYPPQETQYF
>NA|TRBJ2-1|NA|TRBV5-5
TGTGCCGACCTCAAGCTTCCACCGGGGGAGCCCTACAATGAGCAGTTCTTC
CADLKLPPGEPYNEQFF
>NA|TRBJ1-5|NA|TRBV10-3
TGTGCCATCAGTGTTGAGAAAGGGCTGAGCAATCAGCCCCAGCATTTT
CAISVEKGLSNQPQHF
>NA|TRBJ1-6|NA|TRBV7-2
TGTGTCAGCAGCCTACAACCGACAGGCTCACCCCTCCACTTT
CVSSLQPTGSPLHF
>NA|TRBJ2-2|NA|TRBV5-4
TGTGCCAGCAGCCAAGCCAGGGGAGTCGGGACCGGGGAGCTGTTTTTT
CASSQARGVGTGELFF
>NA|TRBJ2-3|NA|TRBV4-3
TGCGCCAGCAGCCAAGAAAACAGGCCCACAGATACGCAGTATTTT
CASSQENRPTDTQYF
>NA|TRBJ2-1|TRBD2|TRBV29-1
TGCAGCGTGGGGACTAGCGGGAGTTTCTACAATGAGCAGTTCTTC
CSVGTSGSFYNEQFF
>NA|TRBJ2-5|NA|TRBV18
TGTGCCAGCTCACTCCAACAGGCCAGGGAGACCCAGTACTTC
CASSLQQARETQYF
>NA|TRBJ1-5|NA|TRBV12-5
TGTGCTAGTGGTCTCGCAGGAGGGACAAAGTATAGCAATCAGCCCCAGCATTTT
CASGLAGGTKYSNQPQHF
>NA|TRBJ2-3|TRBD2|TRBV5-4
TGTGCCAGCAGCTTCCTAGCGGGGAACACAGATACGCAGTATTTT
CASSFLAGNTDTQYF
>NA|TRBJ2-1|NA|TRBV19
TGTGCCAGTAGTACGAGCAGCTCCTACAATGAGCAGTTCTTC
CASSTSSSYNEQFF
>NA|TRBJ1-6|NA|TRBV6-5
TGTGCCAGCATGAGGGGCCATAATTCACCCCTCCACTTT
CASMRGHNSPLHF
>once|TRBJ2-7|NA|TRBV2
TGTGCCAGCAGTGCGAGCTGGACAGCCTCCTACGAGCAGTACTTC
CASSASWTASYEQYF
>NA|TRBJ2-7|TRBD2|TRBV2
TGTGCCAGCACTGGACTAGCGGGGGGGGAGCAGTACTTC
CASTGLAGGEQYF
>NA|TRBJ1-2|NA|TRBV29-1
TGCAGCGTTAGGGACGGAAACTATGGCTACACCTTC
CSVRDGNYGYTF
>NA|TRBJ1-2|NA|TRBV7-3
TGTGCCAGCAGCTCCCGGGGGGTCCCGGAACGTAGTGATGGCTACACCTTC
CASSSRGVPERSDGYTF
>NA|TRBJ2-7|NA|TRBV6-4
TGTGCCAGCAGTGACTCGCGGGTCACCTACGAGCAGTACTTC
CASSDSRVTYEQYF
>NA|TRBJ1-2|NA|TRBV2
TGTGCCAGCAGGACGGGCACGGCTAACTATGGCTACACCTTC
CASRTGTANYGYTF
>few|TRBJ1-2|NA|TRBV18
TGTGCCAGCTCACCAGAATGGGGGCCAAACTATGGCTACACCTTC
CASSPEWGPNYGYTF
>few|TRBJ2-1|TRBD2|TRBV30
TGTGCCTGGAGTCCCCTAGCGGGACAGAAGAATGAGCAGTTCTTC
CAWSPLAGQKNEQFF
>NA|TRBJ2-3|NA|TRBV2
TGTGCCAGTCATATTTCGCGCGCAGATACGCAGTATTTT
CASHISRADTQYF
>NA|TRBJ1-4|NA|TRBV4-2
TGTGCCAGCAGCCAAGATCGGACAAATTTCCCAACTAATGAAAAACTGTTTTTT
CASSQDRTNFPTNEKLFF
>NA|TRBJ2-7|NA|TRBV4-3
TGCGCCAGCAGCCAAAATAAGGGTTGGCTAGTGCTTTCCTTTTACGAGCAGTACTTC
CASSQNKGWLVLSFYEQYF
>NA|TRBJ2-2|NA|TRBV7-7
TGTGCTAGCAGTCATGAGGGGGAGCTGTTTTTT
CASSHEGELFF
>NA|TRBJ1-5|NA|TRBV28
TGTGCCAGCAGTTCTCCTTACGCGACAGCGAGCTATCAGCCCCAGCATTTT
CASSSPYATASYQPQHF
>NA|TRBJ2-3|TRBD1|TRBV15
TGTGCCACACGACAGGGGAGCACAGATACGCAGTATTTT
CATRQGSTDTQYF
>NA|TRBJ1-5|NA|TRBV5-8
TGTGCCAGCAGCTTGGGGGTAGACACGACGGGCAATCAGCCCCAGCATTTT
CASSLGVDTTGNQPQHF
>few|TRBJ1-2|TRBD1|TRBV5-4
TGTGCCAGCAGCTCAAACAGGGGTGGCTACACCTTC
CASSSNRGGYTF
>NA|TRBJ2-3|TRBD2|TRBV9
TGTGCCAGCAGCGTAGACGGGAGGGCCAGTGATACGCAGTATTTT
CASSVDGRASDTQYF
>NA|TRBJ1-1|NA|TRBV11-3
TGTGCCAGCAGCTTATTTATTAGGCAGGCTTTCTTT
CASSLFIRQAFF
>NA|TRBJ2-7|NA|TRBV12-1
TGTGCCAGCAGCTACCACAGGGGGATCTGTTTGTTCGAGCAGTACTTC
CASSYHRGICLFEQYF
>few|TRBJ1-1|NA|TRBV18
TGTGCCAGCTCACCAAGGACGGGGTCTGAAGCTTTCTTT
CASSPRTGSEAFF
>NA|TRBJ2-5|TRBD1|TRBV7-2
TGTGCCAGCAGCAGGGGGCAAGACTGGGAGACCCAGTACTTC
CASSRGQDWETQYF
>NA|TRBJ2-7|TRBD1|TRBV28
TGTGCCAGCAGGCGGGGACAGGGGTACTACGAGCAGTACTTC
CASRRGQGYYEQYF
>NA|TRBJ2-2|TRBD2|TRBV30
TGTGCCTGGAGTGTTAGCGGGAGTTTTACCGGGGAGCTGTTTTTT
CAWSVSGSFTGELFF
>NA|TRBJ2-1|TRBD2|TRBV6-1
TGTGCCAGCAGTGGGTTGGGTAGCGGGCGACCGGACAATGAGCAGTTCTTC
CASSGLGSGRPDNEQFF
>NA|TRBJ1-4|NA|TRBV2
TGTGCCAGCAGCCCAGACAGACCGAATGAAAAACTGTTTTTT
CASSPDRPNEKLFF
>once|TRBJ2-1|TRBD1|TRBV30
TGTGCCTGGGAGACAGGGTTCGGGCAGTTCTTC
CAWETGFGQFF
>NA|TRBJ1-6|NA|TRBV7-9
TGTGCCAGCAAGACGGGGGCCTATAATTCACCCCTCCACTTT
CASKTGAYNSPLHF
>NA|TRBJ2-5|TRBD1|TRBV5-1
TGCGCCAGCAGCCGGGCCCCGACAGGGACGGCCCAAGAGACCCAGTACTTC
CASSRAPTGTAQETQYF